This entry lists 21 T cell receptor beta chains sequenced from one sample in a study of blood T cell repertoires in COVID-19. The protocol was immunoSEQ multiplex PCR, while the TCRdb copy is restricted to in-frame clones and leaves out a portion. This sample carries about 190,000 clones, 80% to 90% of them seen once, and the ten largest clones take about 1.1%. Sequencing used peripheral blood. These receptors all stem from a man aged 25 to 40 with acute or convalescent COVID-19.

This clone was counted a single time. The J gene is TRBJ2-1, the V gene TRBV21-1; the DNA was not used to check the table's D call, TRBD1. TRBV21-1 has pseudogene status. CDR3 length: 17 residues. The CDR3 sequence: CASSKGKGDRGYNEQFF. The DNA of the CDR3 is TGTGCCAGCAGCAAAGGGAAGGGGGACAGGGGCTACAATGAGCAGTTCTTC.

V gene TRBV28 combines with J gene TRBJ1-6; D may be TRBD1 (6 bases). This CDR3 contains 13 residues. Trimming removed 10 bases from V and 6 bases from J, with 13 bases in between. The germline V gene has CDR1 MDHEN and CDR2 SYDVKM. Here the CDR3 reads CATQGRGNSPLHF. The CDR3, as DNA: TGTGCCACCCAAGGCAGGGGTAATTCACCCCTCCACTTT. Complete variable domain (other parts from reference TRBV28 and TRBJ1-6): DVKVTQSSRYLVKRTGEKVFLECVQDMDHENMFWYRQDPGLGLRLIYFSYDVKMKEKGDIPEGYSVSREKKERFSLILESASTNQTSMYLCATQGRGNSPLHFGNGTRLTVT.

The chain links TRBV18 to TRBJ2-5; tentatively, D is TRBD1 (6 bases). V shed 5 bases and J shed 2 bases, with 12 bases lying between them. The CDR3 loop spans 14 amino acids. Germline V gene sequence: CDR1 KGHSH, CDR2 LQKENI. CDR3 DNA sequence: TGTGCCAGCTCATTAACTACAGGGCAAGAGACCCAGTACTTC. Translating it yields CASSLTTGQETQYF.

The rearrangement joins TRBV6-7 to TRBJ1-5, with TRBD1 identical over 7 bases. TRBV6-7 is marked as an open reading frame, function uncertain. There are 16 residues in the CDR3. Unmatched junction bases numbered 16, after V lost 8 bases and J lost 6 bases. The chain's CDR3 is CASDRDDPNWIQPQHF. CDR3 nucleotides: TGTGCCAGCGACAGGGACGACCCAAACTGGATTCAGCCCCAGCATTTT.

The chain carries TRBV4-2 and TRBJ2-3; possibly TRBD2 for D (5 bases). CDR3 length: 13 residues. V was clipped by 0 bases and J by 8 bases, with 9 bases between them. Germline CDR1 LGHNA, CDR2 YNFKEQ. In nucleotides, the CDR3 is TGTGCCAGCAGCCAAGACGATGCGGGTACGCAGTATTTT. It specifies CASSQDDAGTQYF.

The rearrangement uses TRBV4-1 and TRBJ1-5; D is unclear. The CDR3 is made up of 17 amino acids. Germline CDR1 MGHRA, CDR2 YSYEKL. V lost 0 bases to trimming and J lost 5 bases, with 17 bases between them. CDR3 protein: CASSQDPSGKSYQPQHF. CDR3 bases: TGCGCCAGCAGCCAAGATCCGTCAGGCAAATCCTATCAGCCCCAGCATTTT.

In its sample, this clone was seen once. The chain has TRBV6-2 or TRBV6-3 and TRBJ1-2, with 7 bases lining up with TRBD1. V lost 2 bases, J lost 6 bases, and 6 bases stayed unmatched. Germline CDR1 reads MNHEY; CDR2 reads SVGEGT. The CDR3 loop spans 14 amino acids. DNA for the CDR3: TGTGCCAGCAGTTACGCAGGGGGATCCGATGGCTACACCTTC. Its translation is CASSYAGGSDGYTF.

This chain uses TRBV5-1 with TRBJ2-1; TRBD2 agrees at 8 bases. Germline CDR1 reads SGHRS; CDR2 reads YFSETQ. This CDR3 has 15 residues. Unmatched junction bases numbered 7, after V lost 0 bases and J lost 8 bases. The CDR3 nucleotides read TGCGCCAGCAGCTTGGACGCGGGGGGCGGGCATGAGCAGTTCTTC. This codes for CASSLDAGGGHEQFF. The variable domain in full, completed from reference TRBV5-1 and TRBJ2-1, reads KAGVTQTPRYLIKTRGQQVTLSCSPISGHRSVSWYQQTPGQGLQFLFEYFSETQRNKGNFPGRFSGRQFSNSRSEMNVSTLELGDSALYLCASSLDAGGGHEQFFGPGTRLTVL.

The chain is built from TRBV5-1 and TRBJ1-1, with D possibly TRBD1 on 6 matching bases. Trimming took 10 bases from V and 5 from J, leaving 15 bases between them. This CDR3 contains 12 residues. CDR1 and CDR2 (germline): SGHRS, YFSETQ. DNA for the CDR3: TGCGCCCGGGGGGGGGCATGGACTGAAGCTTTCTTT. The encoded protein is CARGGAWTEAFF.

The gene calls are TRBV19 and TRBJ1-2; D may be TRBD1 (5 bases). The CDR3 totals 14 residues. The V gene lost 4 bases and the J gene lost 4 bases, with 13 bases spanning the gap. Germline-derived CDR1 and CDR2 are LNHDA and SQIVND (reference sequence). In DNA, the CDR3 is TGTGCCAGTAGTACTAGACAGAGATCCTATGGCTACACCTTC. Translating it yields CASSTRQRSYGYTF. Together with reference TRBV19 and TRBJ1-2, the CDR3 gives the full variable domain: DGGITQSPKYLFRKEGQNVTLSCEQNLNHDAMYWYRQDPGQGLRLIYYSQIVNDFQKGDIAEGYSVSREKKESFPLTVTSAQKNPTAFYLCASSTRQRSYGYTFGSGTRLTVV.

The rearrangement uses TRBV5-1 and TRBJ2-7, with 9 bases matching TRBD1. The CDR3 runs 16 residues. The trim removed 4 bases at V and 6 bases at J, leaving 14 bases unmatched. Germline V gene lookup returns CDR1 SGHRS and CDR2 YFSETQ. Here the CDR3 reads CASSPRPGTGSGEQYF. CDR3 bases: TGCGCCAGCAGCCCCAGACCCGGGACAGGGAGTGGCGAGCAGTACTTC.

This clone has just one count. The chain uses TRBV5-4 and TRBJ1-2; D unresolved. CDR1 is SGHNT, CDR2 YYREEE, per germline (reference sequence). The CDR3 extends over 13 amino acids. Trimming left V 0 bases short and J 8 bases short, with 11 bases between. The CDR3 is CASSLAGEAGYTF. The DNA for the CDR3 is TGTGCCAGCAGCTTGGCCGGGGAAGCCGGCTACACCTTC. The full variable domain, in which reference TRBV5-4 and TRBJ1-2 provide the parts outside the CDR3, is ETGVTQSPTHLIKTRGQQVTLRCSSQSGHNTVSWYQQALGQGPQFIFQYYREEENGRGNFPPRFSGLQFPNYSSELNVNALELDDSALYLCASSLAGEAGYTFGSGTRLTVV.

This chain uses TRBV28 with TRBJ2-1; 12 bases line up with TRBD2. This CDR3 spans 14 amino acids. Germline lookup yields CDR1 MDHEN and CDR2 SYDVKM. The junction had 0 bases not matched to a gene; V was cut back by 8 bases and J by 1 base. The CDR3 is CASGTSGSYNEQFF. The CDR3, as DNA: TGTGCCAGCGGGACTAGCGGGTCCTACAATGAGCAGTTCTTC.

CDR3 amino acids: CASSEDRDSYEQYF. CDR3 coding DNA: TGTGCCAGCAGTGAGGACAGGGACTCCTACGAGCAGTACTTC. The J gene is TRBJ2-7, the V gene TRBV6-1, with TRBD1 matching 8 bases. Germline V gives CDR1 MNHNS, CDR2 SASEGT. Trimming took 3 bases from V and 0 from J; bases not matched to a gene: 1. The CDR3 length is 14 residues.

CDR3 in DNA: TGTGCCAGTAGACGCGGGACAGTGTTTGGTCAGCCCCAGCATTTT. Translation gives CASRRGTVFGQPQHF. This chain links TRBV19 with TRBJ1-5; 7 bases line up with TRBD1. V dropped 6 bases and J dropped 6; count of bases not matched to a gene: 11. Germline assignment: CDR1 LNHDA and CDR2 SQIVND (reference sequence). The CDR3 consists of 15 residues.

This clone appeared once. This chain links TRBV6-5 with TRBJ1-6, with 7 nucleotides matching TRBD1. The germline V gene has CDR1 MNHEY and CDR2 SVGAGI. Losses at the gene ends were 5 bases for V and 6 bases for J; bases not matched to a gene: 1. The CDR3 contains 13 residues. CDR3 region: CASSRDSNSPLHF. Here the CDR3 DNA reads TGTGCCAGCAGTCGGGACAGTAATTCACCCCTCCACTTT.

J is TRBJ1-1 and V is TRBV28; D ambiguous. The CDR3 length is 15 residues. V shed 3 bases and J shed 6 bases, with 17 bases lying between them. Germline values: CDR1 MDHEN, CDR2 SYDVKM. CDR3 sequence reads: CASSFAEWRAPEAFF. The DNA of the CDR3 is TGTGCCAGCAGTTTCGCGGAGTGGAGGGCGCCTGAAGCTTTCTTT.

The genes are TRBV19 and TRBJ1-5, with D possibly being TRBD1 (6 bases). The CDR3 has 14 amino acids. The V and J ends lost 5 bases and 3 bases respectively, with 11 bases between them. Per germline, CDR1 LNHDA and CDR2 SQIVND (reference sequence). The DNA for the CDR3 is TGTGCCAGTAGTTTCCAGGGGCTCAATCAGCCCCAGCATTTT. It specifies CASSFQGLNQPQHF.

J is TRBJ1-5 and V is TRBV7-9; no clear D. Germline CDR1 is SEHNR and CDR2 is FQNEAQ (reference sequence). The CDR3 runs 12 residues. V lost 5 bases and J lost 7, with 9 bases in between. CDR3 region: CASSPPFQPQHF. The CDR3 nucleotides are TGTGCCAGCAGCCCCCCTTTCCAGCCCCAGCATTTT.

This chain links TRBV19 with TRBJ1-3; possible D gene TRBD1, 5 bases. Trimming left V 9 bases short and J 0 bases short, with 15 bases between. The CDR3 covers 15 residues. The germline V gene encodes CDR1 LNHDA and CDR2 SQIVND (reference sequence). CDR3 sequence reads: CASRQLSSSGNTIYF. The DNA for the CDR3 is TGTGCCAGCAGACAGCTTTCCTCCTCTGGAAACACCATATATTTT.

This clone was observed a single time. The chain employs TRBV9 and TRBJ2-3, with D tentatively TRBD1 (6 bases). Per the germline V gene, CDR1 is SGDLS and CDR2 is YYNGEE. Trimming removed 3 bases from V and 0 bases from J, with 8 bases in between. The CDR3 has 14 amino acids. The CDR3 DNA sequence: TGTGCCAGCAGCGGACAGGAAAGCACAGATACGCAGTATTTT. This encodes CASSGQESTDTQYF.